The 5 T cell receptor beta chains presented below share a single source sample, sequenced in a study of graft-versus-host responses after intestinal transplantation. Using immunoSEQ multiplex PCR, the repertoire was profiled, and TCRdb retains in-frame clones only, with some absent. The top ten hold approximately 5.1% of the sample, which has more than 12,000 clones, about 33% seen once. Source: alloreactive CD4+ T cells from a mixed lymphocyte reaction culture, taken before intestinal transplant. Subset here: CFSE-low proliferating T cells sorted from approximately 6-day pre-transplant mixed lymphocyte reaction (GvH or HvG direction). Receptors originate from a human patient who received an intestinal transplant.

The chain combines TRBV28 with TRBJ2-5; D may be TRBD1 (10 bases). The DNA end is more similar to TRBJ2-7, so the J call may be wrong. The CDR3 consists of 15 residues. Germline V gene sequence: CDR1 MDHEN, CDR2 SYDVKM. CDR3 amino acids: CASRRGGTGVYEQYF. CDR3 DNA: TGTGCCAGCAGGCGGGGGGGGACAGGGGTGTACGAGCAGTACTTC.

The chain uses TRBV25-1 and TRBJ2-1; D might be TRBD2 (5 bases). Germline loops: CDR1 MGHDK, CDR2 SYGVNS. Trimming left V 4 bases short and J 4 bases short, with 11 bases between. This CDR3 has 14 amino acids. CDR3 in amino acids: CASSVWRAYNEQFF. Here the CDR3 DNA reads TGTGCCAGCAGTGTCTGGCGGGCGTACAATGAGCAGTTCTTC.

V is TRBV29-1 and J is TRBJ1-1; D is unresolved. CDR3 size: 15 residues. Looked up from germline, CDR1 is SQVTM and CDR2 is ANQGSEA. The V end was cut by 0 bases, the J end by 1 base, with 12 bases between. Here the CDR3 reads CSVEDLKRPNTEAFF. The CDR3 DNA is TGCAGCGTTGAAGATCTGAAGAGACCGAACACTGAAGCTTTCTTT. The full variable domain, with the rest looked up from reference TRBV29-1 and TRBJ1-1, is SAVISQKPSRDICQRGTSLTIQCQVDSQVTMMFWYRQQPGQSLTLIATANQGSEATYESGFVIDKFPISRPNLTFSTLTVSNMSPEDSSIYLCSVEDLKRPNTEAFFGQGTRLTVV.

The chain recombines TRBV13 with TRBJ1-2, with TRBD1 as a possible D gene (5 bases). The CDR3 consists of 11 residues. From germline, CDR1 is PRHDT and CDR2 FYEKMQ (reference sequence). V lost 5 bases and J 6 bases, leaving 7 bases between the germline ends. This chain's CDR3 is CASSRGDGYTF. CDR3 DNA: TGTGCCAGCAGCAGGGGTGATGGCTACACCTTC.

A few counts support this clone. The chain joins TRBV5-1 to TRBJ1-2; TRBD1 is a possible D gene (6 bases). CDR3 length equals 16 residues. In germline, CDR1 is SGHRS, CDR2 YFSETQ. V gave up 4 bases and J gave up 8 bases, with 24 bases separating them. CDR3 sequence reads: CASSLTSGTPAGGYTF. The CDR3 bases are TGCGCCAGCAGCCTAACCTCCGGGACACCCGCCGGGGGCTACACCTTC. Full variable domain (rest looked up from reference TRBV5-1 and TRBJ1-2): KAGVTQTPRYLIKTRGQQVTLSCSPISGHRSVSWYQQTPGQGLQFLFEYFSETQRNKGNFPGRFSGRQFSNSRSEMNVSTLELGDSALYLCASSLTSGTPAGGYTFGSGTRLTVV.